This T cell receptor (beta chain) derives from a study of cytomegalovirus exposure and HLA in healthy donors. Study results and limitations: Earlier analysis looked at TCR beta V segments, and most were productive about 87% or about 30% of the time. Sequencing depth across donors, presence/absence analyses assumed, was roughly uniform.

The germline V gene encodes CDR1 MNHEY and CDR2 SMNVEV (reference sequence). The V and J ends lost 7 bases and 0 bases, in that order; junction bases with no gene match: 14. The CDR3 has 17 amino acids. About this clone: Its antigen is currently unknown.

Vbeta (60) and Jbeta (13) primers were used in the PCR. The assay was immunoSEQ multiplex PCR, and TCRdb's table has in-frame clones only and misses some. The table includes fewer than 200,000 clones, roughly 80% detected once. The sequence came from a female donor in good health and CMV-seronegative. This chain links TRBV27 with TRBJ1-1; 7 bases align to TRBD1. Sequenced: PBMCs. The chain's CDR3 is CASTRSGQRLMNTEAFF. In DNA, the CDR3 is TGTGCCAGCACCCGATCGGGACAGCGCCTCATGAACACTGAAGCTTTCTTT.